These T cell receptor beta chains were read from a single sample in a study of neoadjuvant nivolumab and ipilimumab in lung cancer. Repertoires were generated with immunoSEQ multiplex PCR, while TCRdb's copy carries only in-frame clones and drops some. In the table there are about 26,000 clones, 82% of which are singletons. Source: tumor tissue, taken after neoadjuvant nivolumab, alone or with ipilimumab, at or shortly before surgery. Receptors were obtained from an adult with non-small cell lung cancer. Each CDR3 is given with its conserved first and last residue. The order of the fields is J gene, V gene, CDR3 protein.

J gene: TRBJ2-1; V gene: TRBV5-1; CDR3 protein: CASSLSNSGRPDQFF
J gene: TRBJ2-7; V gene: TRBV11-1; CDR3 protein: CASSAGTWKAYEQYF
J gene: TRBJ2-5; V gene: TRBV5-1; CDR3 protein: CASSLGVRETQYF
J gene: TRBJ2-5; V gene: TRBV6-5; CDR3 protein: CASSYEVPGETQYF
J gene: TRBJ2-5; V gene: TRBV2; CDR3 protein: CASSVEETQYF
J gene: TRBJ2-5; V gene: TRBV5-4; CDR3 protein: CASSTTDRAIQETQYF
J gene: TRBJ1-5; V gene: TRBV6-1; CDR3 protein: CASRQPGPNQPQHF
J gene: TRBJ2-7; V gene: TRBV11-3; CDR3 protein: CASAWEGEQYF
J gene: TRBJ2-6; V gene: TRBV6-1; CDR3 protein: CASSEWSPFQGAGANVLTF
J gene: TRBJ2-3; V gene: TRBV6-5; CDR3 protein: CASNSQLSYGTQYF
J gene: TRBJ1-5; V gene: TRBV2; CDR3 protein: CASSELVGNQPQHF
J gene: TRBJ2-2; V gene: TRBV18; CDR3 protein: CASSPARGDTGELFF
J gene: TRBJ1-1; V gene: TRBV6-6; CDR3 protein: CASRVVRNTEAFF
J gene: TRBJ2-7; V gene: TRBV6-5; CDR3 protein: CASSLGLHSYEQYF
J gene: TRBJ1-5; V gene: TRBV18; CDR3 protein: CASSPRETGQPQHF
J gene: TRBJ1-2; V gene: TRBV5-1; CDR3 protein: CASRWTENYGYTF
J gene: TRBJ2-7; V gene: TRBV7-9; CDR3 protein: CASSLGDFGTVTYEQYF
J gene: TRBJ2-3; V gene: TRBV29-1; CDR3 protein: CSSVEIAGGRTDTQYF
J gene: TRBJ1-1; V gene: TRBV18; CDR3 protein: CASSHRGDLNTEAFF
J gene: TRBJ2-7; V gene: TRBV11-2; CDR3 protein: CASSLEGGFYEQYF
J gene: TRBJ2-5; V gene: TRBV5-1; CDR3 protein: CASSRDRLETQYF
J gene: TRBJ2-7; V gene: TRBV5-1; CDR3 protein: CASSLVGGQGYEQYF
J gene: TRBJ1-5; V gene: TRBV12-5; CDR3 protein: CASGLVTSNQPQHF
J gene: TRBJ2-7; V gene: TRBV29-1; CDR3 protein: CSVNDNRGQTYEQYF
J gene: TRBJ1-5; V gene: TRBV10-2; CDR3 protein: CASSEMNNQPQHF
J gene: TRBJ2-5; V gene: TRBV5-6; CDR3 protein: CASSPYGTGWETQYF
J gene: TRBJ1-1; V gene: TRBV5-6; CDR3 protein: CASSLVGQLTEAFF
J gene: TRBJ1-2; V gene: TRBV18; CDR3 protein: CASSPSAGGPYGYTF
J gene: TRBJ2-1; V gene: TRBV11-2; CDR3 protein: CASSLEGLAYNEQFF
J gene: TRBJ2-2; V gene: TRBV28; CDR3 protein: CASSPLLVWTGELFF
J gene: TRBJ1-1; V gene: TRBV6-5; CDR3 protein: CASSIAGDTGTEAFF
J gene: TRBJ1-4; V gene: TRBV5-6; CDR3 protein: CASSSVGTANEKLFF
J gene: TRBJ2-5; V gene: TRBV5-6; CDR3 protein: CASSLAAGRKTQYF
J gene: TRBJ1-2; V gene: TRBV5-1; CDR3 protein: CASSTQPLVGGYTF
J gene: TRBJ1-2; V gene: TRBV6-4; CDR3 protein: CASSPGTGMVMGYGYTF
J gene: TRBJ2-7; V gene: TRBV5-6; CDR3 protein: CASSFYSGRGHEQYF
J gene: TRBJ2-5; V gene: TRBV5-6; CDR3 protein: CASSPSLKQSKETQYF